A single sample is the source of the 24 T cell receptor beta chains below, sequenced in a study of control samples from healthy donors and cancer patients. Profiled with immunoSEQ multiplex PCR; TCRdb holds only in-frame clones, not every one. The table has about 160,000 clones, 95% to 96% seen once. Sequenced sample: blood. Source of these receptors: a woman younger than 45 in good health.

The chain's CDR3 is CASSPPWTANTEAFF. DNA for the CDR3: TGTGCCAGCTCACCACCGTGGACAGCGAACACTGAAGCTTTCTTT. The rearrangement uses TRBV18 and TRBJ1-1; D is possibly TRBD1 (6 bases). CDR3 length: 15 residues. Deletions cut 0 bases from V and 1 base from J, with 9 bases between. Germline assignment: CDR1 KGHSH and CDR2 LQKENI.

The V gene is TRBV11-2, the J gene TRBJ1-1; weak D call: TRBD1 (5 bases). The V gene's germline CDR1 is SGHAT and CDR2 FQNNGV. The CDR3 is 17 amino acids. The V gene lost 1 base and the J gene lost 1 base, with 16 bases spanning the gap. CDR3 sequence reads: CASSLGFGGTKNTEAFF. CDR3 coding DNA: TGTGCCAGCAGCTTAGGATTCGGGGGAACGAAGAACACTGAAGCTTTCTTT.

This chain connects TRBV5-1 to TRBJ2-1; D uncertain. V lost 0 bases and J lost 5, with 6 bases in between. The CDR3 extends over 13 amino acids. The V gene's germline CDR1 is SGHRS and CDR2 YFSETQ. The CDR3 protein is CASSLGSDNEQFF. The CDR3 DNA is TGCGCCAGCAGCTTGGGGTCAGACAATGAGCAGTTCTTC.

V usage is TRBV28 and J usage is TRBJ1-3, with D possibly matching TRBD1 (5 bases). The CDR3 has 14 residues. The germline V gene has CDR1 MDHEN and CDR2 SYDVKM. Between the trimmed V and J ends, which lost 10 bases and 0 bases, there was a span of 13 bases. CDR3 residues: CAILSRDSGNTIYF. CDR3 in DNA: TGTGCCATCCTCTCCAGGGACTCTGGAAACACCATATATTTT.

The chain uses TRBV10-3 and TRBJ2-2; 8 nucleotides match TRBD1. The CDR3 contains 15 residues. After removal of 11 bases from V and 4 bases from J, the junction contained 12 bases not matched to a gene. In germline, CDR1 is ENHRY, CDR2 SYGVKD. DNA of the CDR3: TGTGCCGCCTCGAACGGACAGGGCTTCACCGGGGAGCTGTTTTTT. Its translation is CAASNGQGFTGELFF.

This chain uses TRBV3-1 (or the pseudogene TRBV3-2) with TRBJ1-3; D unresolved. With 4 bases removed from V and 4 bases from J, the gap between germline ends came to 11 bases. Per the germline V gene, CDR1 is LGHDT and CDR2 is YNNKEL (reference sequence). The CDR3 is 14 residues long. The CDR3 DNA sequence: TGTGCCAGCAGCCCCGCCGCCGAGGGAAACACCATATATTTT. This codes for CASSPAAEGNTIYF.

The rearrangement uses TRBV6-1 and TRBJ1-1; no definite D call. Germline loops: CDR1 MNHNS, CDR2 SASEGT. Between the trimmed V and J ends, which lost 2 bases and 4 bases, there was a span of 8 bases. The CDR3 extends over 13 amino acids. The chain's CDR3 is CASSENWGTEAFF. The CDR3, as DNA: TGTGCCAGCAGTGAAAACTGGGGCACTGAAGCTTTCTTT.

The gene calls are TRBV30 and TRBJ2-7, with TRBD2 matching 8 bases. V lost 2 bases to trimming and J lost 2 bases; unmatched junction nucleotides: 8. Looked up from germline, CDR1 is GTSNPN and CDR2 is SVGIG (reference sequence). The CDR3 runs 15 residues. In nucleotides, the CDR3 is TGTGCCTGGAGTCCCTATAGCGGGACGGCCTACGAGCAGTACTTC. It yields the protein CAWSPYSGTAYEQYF.

The rearrangement uses TRBV5-1 and TRBJ2-7; D uncertain. V was clipped by 4 bases and J by 7 bases, with 9 bases between them. Germline V gene sequence: CDR1 SGHRS, CDR2 YFSETQ. This CDR3 is built from 11 residues. CDR3 residues: CASSRLGEQYF. CDR3 DNA sequence: TGCGCCAGCAGCCGCCTGGGAGAGCAGTACTTC. Together with reference TRBV5-1 and TRBJ2-7, the CDR3 gives the full variable domain: KAGVTQTPRYLIKTRGQQVTLSCSPISGHRSVSWYQQTPGQGLQFLFEYFSETQRNKGNFPGRFSGRQFSNSRSEMNVSTLELGDSALYLCASSRLGEQYFGPGTRLTVT.

J is TRBJ1-3 and V is TRBV18; TRBD1 agrees at 7 bases. This CDR3 has 16 amino acids. J lost 0 bases, V lost 4 bases, and 6 bases had no gene match. In germline, CDR1 is KGHSH, CDR2 LQKENI. CDR3 region: CASSLGQASSGNTIYF. The CDR3 coding sequence is TGTGCCAGCTCACTCGGACAGGCGAGCTCTGGAAACACCATATATTTT.

V is TRBV19 and J is TRBJ1-2; the D is unclear. The CDR3 has 14 amino acids. The germline V gene has CDR1 LNHDA and CDR2 SQIVND (reference sequence). V lost 1 base, J lost 3 bases, and 9 bases lay in between. The CDR3 reads CASSIGRHDYGYTF. The CDR3 DNA follows: TGTGCCAGTAGTATAGGGCGCCACGACTATGGCTACACCTTC.

This chain joins TRBV18 and TRBJ2-3; 7 nucleotides line up with TRBD1. Germline assignment: CDR1 KGHSH and CDR2 LQKENI. Trimming took 0 bases from V and 5 from J; bases not matched to a gene: 2. The CDR3 length is 14 residues. Written as DNA, the CDR3 is TGTGCCAGCTCACCACCCCCAGGGGGAGATACGCAGTATTTT. It translates to CASSPPPGGDTQYF. Filled out from reference TRBV18 and TRBJ2-3, the complete variable domain reads NAGVMQNPRHLVRRRGQEARLRCSPMKGHSHVYWYRQLPEEGLKFMVYLQKENIIDESGMPKERFSAEFPKEGPSILRIQQVVRGDSAAYFCASSPPPGGDTQYFGPGTRLTVL.

The J gene is TRBJ2-1, the V gene TRBV29-1; TRBD1 matches at 11 bases. Germline CDR1 is SQVTM and CDR2 is ANQGSEA. The V gene end was trimmed by 7 bases and the J gene end by 6 bases; junction bases not matched to a gene: 5. This CDR3 is 13 amino acids long. CDR3 nucleotides: TGCAGCGGTGGACAGGGGGCACGCAATGAGCAGTTCTTC. Translating it yields CSGGQGARNEQFF.

Only one count was recorded for this clone. The chain carries TRBV30 and TRBJ1-6; TRBD1 might be the D (5 bases). Trimming stripped 3 bases from V and 7 bases from J, with 13 bases between. The CDR3 covers 14 residues. Germline V gene data show CDR1 as GTSNPN and CDR2 as SVGIG (reference sequence). The CDR3 sequence is CAWSPRTSNSPLHF. DNA of the CDR3: TGTGCCTGGAGCCCGAGGACAAGCAATTCACCCCTCCACTTT. Based on the CDR3 plus reference TRBV30 and TRBJ1-6, the full variable domain is SQTIHQWPATLVQPVGSPLSLECTVEGTSNPNLYWYRQAAGRGLQLLFYSVGIGQISSEVPQNLSASRPQDRQFILSSKKLLLSDSGFYLCAWSPRTSNSPLHFGNGTRLTVT.

This sequence joins TRBV19 and TRBJ2-3; D call uncertain. With 7 bases removed from V and 0 bases from J, the gap between germline ends came to 14 bases. Germline CDR1 is LNHDA and CDR2 is SQIVND (reference sequence). This CDR3 has 15 residues. The DNA for the CDR3 is TGTGCCAGTACCCGGGCTGCCGCAAGCACAGATACGCAGTATTTT. Protein sequence: CASTRAAASTDTQYF. Using reference TRBV19 and TRBJ2-3 for the parts outside the CDR3, the full variable domain is DGGITQSPKYLFRKEGQNVTLSCEQNLNHDAMYWYRQDPGQGLRLIYYSQIVNDFQKGDIAEGYSVSREKKESFPLTVTSAQKNPTAFYLCASTRAAASTDTQYFGPGTRLTVL.

The chain carries TRBV19 and TRBJ1-5; TRBD1 agrees at 7 bases. Germline V CDR1 and CDR2: LNHDA, SQIVND (reference sequence). The CDR3 spans 18 residues. V gave up 7 bases and J gave up 0 bases; unmatched junction bases: 15. The CDR3 DNA is TGTGCCAGTACCCTAGACGGGACAGCCATTAATAGCAATCAGCCCCAGCATTTT. It codes for CASTLDGTAINSNQPQHF.

This chain joins TRBV6-5 and TRBJ1-1; D not certain. Per the germline V gene, CDR1 is MNHEY and CDR2 is SVGAGI. Trimming took 6 bases from V and 3 from J, leaving 14 bases between them. The CDR3 runs to 14 residues. The CDR3 loop reads CASSQELGYTEAFF. In DNA, the CDR3 is TGTGCCAGCAGCCAGGAATTGGGCTACACTGAAGCTTTCTTT.

The J gene is TRBJ2-2, the V gene TRBV9; D may match TRBD1 or TRBD2 (5 bases each). CDR1 and CDR2 (germline): SGDLS, YYNGEE. V was pared by 0 bases and J by 3 bases, with 9 bases between. This CDR3 spans 15 amino acids. This CDR3 reads CASSVGDRHTGELFF. The CDR3 region has the DNA TGTGCCAGCAGCGTAGGGGACCGACACACCGGGGAGCTGTTTTTT.

The chain is built from TRBV4-1 and TRBJ1-5, with a tentative D call TRBD1 (6 bases). Looked up from germline, CDR1 is MGHRA and CDR2 is YSYEKL. This CDR3 is 14 amino acids long. Between the trimmed V and J ends, which lost 1 base and 5 bases, there was a span of 9 bases. The CDR3 DNA reads TGCGCCAGCAGCCAAGTACAGGGCCATCAGCCCCAGCATTTT. Translated, it gives CASSQVQGHQPQHF.

This clone was seen just once. This rearrangement joins TRBV4-1 to TRBJ2-2, with unresolved D. The germline V gene has CDR1 MGHRA and CDR2 YSYEKL. V lost 2 bases, J lost 6 bases, and 10 bases lay in between. CDR3 size: 14 residues. The CDR3 nucleotides read TGCGCCAGCAGCCAACGCCTAGTTGCCGGGGAGCTGTTTTTT. As protein: CASSQRLVAGELFF.

The chain employs TRBV27 and TRBJ2-3; D is perhaps TRBD1 (5 bases). The CDR3 sequence is 14 residues long. Germline V gives CDR1 MNHEY, CDR2 SMNVEV (reference sequence). V was shortened by 4 bases and J by 2 bases, with 10 bases between the two germline ends. For the CDR3, the DNA is TGTGCCAGCAGTTCTCAGGGATACACAGATACGCAGTATTTT. Translation gives CASSSQGYTDTQYF.

The J gene is TRBJ2-7, the V gene TRBV4-2; 8 bases match TRBD2. Germline assignment: CDR1 LGHNA and CDR2 YNFKEQ. The ends lost 0 bases at V and 5 bases at J; junction bases unmatched: 9. The CDR3 totals 16 residues. In DNA form, the CDR3 reads TGTGCCAGCAGCCAAGAGCCAGCGGGGGCCATCCACGAGCAGTACTTC. Encoded protein: CASSQEPAGAIHEQYF.

CDR3 amino acids: CASSLVGRTLVETQYF. The DNA for the CDR3 is TGCGCCAGCAGCTTGGTCGGCCGAACCCTTGTGGAGACCCAGTACTTC. The chain uses TRBV5-1 and TRBJ2-5; D unclear. V shed 0 bases and J shed 5 bases, with 17 bases lying between them. The length of the CDR3 is 16 residues. CDR1 is SGHRS, CDR2 YFSETQ, per germline.

V and J are TRBV18 and TRBJ2-2; no reliable D call. CDR1 KGHSH and CDR2 LQKENI come from the germline V gene. The V end lost 0 bases, the J end lost 2 bases, and 10 bases lay between the germline ends. The CDR3 consists of 16 residues. CDR3 region: CASSPPGQANTGELFF. The DNA for the CDR3 is TGTGCCAGCTCACCACCAGGGCAGGCTAACACCGGGGAGCTGTTTTTT.